This TCR beta chain was recorded in a study of shared clonotypes between healthy human individuals. A CD45RA+ naive subset and a CD45RA-negative memory subset were split from CD4+ cells. Germline V gene sequence: CDR1 MDHEN, CDR2 SYDVKM. V shed 7 bases and J 1 base; nucleotides not matched to a gene: 11. This CDR3 has 17 amino acids. Every subset's genomic DNA went evenly onto several immunoSEQ plates. Assay used: immunoSEQ multiplex PCR; TCRdb lists only in-frame clones, some missing. Altogether a few million clones are present, 85% to 95% being singletons, with the ten largest covering about 0.41%. General study findings and limits: Naive CD4 clonotype sharing across four donors was about 5.3%.

This clone came up once. As yet, its antigen is unknown. The chain links TRBV28 to TRBJ2-2; 8 nucleotides agree with TRBD2. Sequenced: naive CD4+ T cells from PBMCs. The subset was: CD45RA+ positively selected. This clonotype was obtained from a man younger than 35 in good health. Some clones in this sample may be carry-over from other donors' samples. CDR3 nucleotides: TGTGCCAGCATAAACGGGAGGGCCCTCGGGAACACCGGGGAGCTGTTTTTT. This codes for CASINGRALGNTGELFF.